Ten or more counts support the clone carrying this TCR beta chain. Its antigen remains unknown. The data belong to a study of T cell repertoires in cytomegalovirus infection. Study background: Carrying CMV and the relevant HLA type showed in public TCR beta signatures. Regarding the study as a whole: The ex vivo response showed dominance by HLA-C-restricted CMV-specific TCR beta clonotypes. Cumulative public TCR beta family frequency identified carriers of CMV plus the relevant HLA.

MiXCR, run by TCRdb on the reads, gives a single entry per CDR3 protein. The table has about 310,000 distinct CDR3 sequences, about a sixth seen once. This sequence originates from a human donor in good health (CMV status not recorded). Some clones in this sample may be carry-over from other donors' samples. Sequencing was done on a sample of PBMCs.

As DNA, the CDR3 is TGTGCCAGCAGCTTAATGGGCGGAGTACAGACCCAGTACTTC. Protein: CASSLMGGVQTQYF. The chain combines TRBV7-9 with TRBJ2-5; D not resolved. This CDR3 contains 14 residues. Trimming pared 2 bases from V and 6 bases from J, leaving 13 bases between. Germline CDR1 reads SEHNR; CDR2 reads FQNEAQ (reference sequence).